This TCR beta chain was recorded in a study of cytomegalovirus exposure and HLA in healthy donors. Findings and limits, study-wide: The listing of roughly 160 TCR beta chains classed them as cytomegalovirus-associated. Three CMV-associated chains were confirmed in vitro to be specific for CMV antigens.

A remark on this clone: Its antigen remains unidentified.

The protocol was immunoSEQ multiplex PCR, while the TCRdb copy is restricted to in-frame clones and leaves out a portion. The table has fewer than 200,000 clones, 86% seen once. The study drew the donors from its approximately 110-subject validation cohort, separate from the approximately 700-subject first cohort. Trimming took off 0 bases at V and 5 bases at J, with 6 bases between the two ends. The CDR3 covers 12 residues. Germline V gene data show CDR1 as GTSNPN and CDR2 as SVGIG (reference sequence). Sequencing was carried out using PBMCs. The V and J genes are TRBV30 and TRBJ2-3, with D uncertain. The TCR sequence derives from a man under 40 in good health and CMV-seropositive. This chain's CDR3 is CAWSVLGDTQYF. The DNA for the CDR3 is TGTGCCTGGAGTGTACTGGGAGATACGCAGTATTTT.